This passage covers 16 T cell receptor beta chains from one sample sequenced in a study of a mutant IDH1 vaccine in newly diagnosed glioma. TCRdb keeps only in-frame clones here, not all; method: immunoSEQ multiplex PCR. In the table there are over 30,000 clones, approximately 80% of which are singletons. Sample time point: baseline, week 1 (first vaccination visit). Treatment indicated: pre-vaccination baseline after standard-of-care therapy. Sequences were derived from peripheral blood mononuclear cells (PBMCs), sampled from a glioma patient treated with radiotherapy, temozolomide or both. These receptors originate from a man aged 45-65 years with glioma. Some clones in this sample may be carry-over from other donors' samples.

This clone was detected only once. The CDR3 sequence: CASSRWPLTGRYGYTF. In DNA, the CDR3 is TGTGCCAGCAGCCGCTGGCCCCTGACAGGGCGCTATGGCTACACCTTC. The V call is TRBV2, the J call TRBJ1-2; 7 nucleotides match TRBD1. The CDR3 runs 16 residues. The junction had 14 bases not matched to a gene; V was cut back by 6 bases and J by 4 bases. Germline V CDR1 and CDR2: SNHLY, FYNNEI.

The chain carries TRBV15 and TRBJ2-3; D is possibly TRBD1 (6 bases). The V gene lost 7 bases and the J gene lost 5 bases, with 16 bases spanning the gap. Germline CDR1 is LNHNV and CDR2 is YYDKDF (reference sequence). CDR3 length equals 14 residues. The DNA for the CDR3 is TGTGCCACCAAAACTGGGAGAGGGGGAGATACGCAGTATTTT. Its translation: CATKTGRGGDTQYF. Variable domain in full (rest from reference TRBV15 and TRBJ2-3): DAMVIQNPRYQVTQFGKPVTLSCSQTLNHNVMYWYQQKSSQAPKLLFHYYDKDFNNEADTPDNFQSRRPNTSFCFLDIRSPGLGDTAMYLCATKTGRGGDTQYFGPGTRLTVL.

This clone was detected once. The chain is built from TRBV7-2 and TRBJ2-7; 7 bases match TRBD2. The V segment lost 5 bases and the J segment 7 bases; nucleotides outside the gene matches: 20. The CDR3 consists of 17 residues. The V gene's germline CDR1 is SGHTA and CDR2 FQGNSA. CDR3 sequence (DNA): TGTGCCAGCAGCATGGCCCCTACTAGCGCGAGGGGTAGGGAGCAGTACTTC. Amino acid sequence: CASSMAPTSARGREQYF.

The V call is TRBV7-9, the J call TRBJ1-2, with 8 bases fitting TRBD1. The CDR3 totals 15 residues. With V trimmed by 1 base and J by 8 bases, 9 bases remained unmatched. The V gene's germline CDR1 is SEHNR and CDR2 FQNEAQ (reference sequence). The CDR3: CASSLGLGQGEGYTF. The CDR3 DNA is TGTGCCAGCAGCTTAGGCCTCGGACAGGGTGAGGGCTACACCTTC.

This clone has only one observation. The chain joins TRBV13 to TRBJ1-3; 7 positions agree with TRBD1. Germline V gene lookup returns CDR1 PRHDT and CDR2 FYEKMQ (reference sequence). CDR3 length: 16 residues. Trimming cost V 6 bases and J 4 bases; bases outside gene matches: 12. The CDR3 DNA follows: TGTGCCAGCAGACGCCCGACAGGGTACTTGGGAAACACCATATATTTT. Translation: CASRRPTGYLGNTIYF. Complete variable domain (other parts from reference TRBV13 and TRBJ1-3): AAGVIQSPRHLIKEKRETATLKCYPIPRHDTVYWYQQGPGQDPQFLISFYEKMQSDKGSIPDRFSAQQFSDYHSELNMSSLELGDSALYFCASRRPTGYLGNTIYFGEGSWLTVV.

The CDR3 protein is CASTKTGSSTNEKLFF. The CDR3 region has the DNA TGTGCCAGCACCAAAACGGGGTCATCAACTAATGAAAAACTGTTTTTT. This chain connects TRBV6-6 to TRBJ1-4; D gene unclear. Germline lookup yields CDR1 MNHNY and CDR2 SVGAGI (reference sequence). This CDR3 contains 16 residues. V was pared by 7 bases and J by 0 bases, with 15 bases between.

This chain uses TRBV6-1 with TRBJ2-7, with D unclear. The V end was cut by 6 bases, the J end by 3 bases, with 12 bases between. CDR1 and CDR2 from the germline V gene are MNHNS and SASEGT. This CDR3 is built from 13 residues. The CDR3 protein is CASRKQTHYEQYF. In nucleotides, the CDR3 is TGTGCCAGCAGGAAACAGACGCACTACGAGCAGTACTTC.

This chain joins TRBV6-5 and TRBJ1-2; no firm D call. Germline CDR1 reads MNHEY; CDR2 reads SVGAGI. Trimming pared 2 bases from V and 7 bases from J, leaving 8 bases between. This CDR3 contains 12 residues. The CDR3 region is CASSYPKGGYTF. The CDR3 coding sequence is TGTGCCAGCAGTTACCCCAAGGGTGGCTACACCTTC.

About this clone itself: A read error may produce the germline difference seen at one junction end. This chain connects TRBV28 to TRBJ2-2; D is perhaps TRBD1 or TRBD2 (5 bases each). The germline V gene encodes CDR1 MDHEN and CDR2 SYDVKM. The CDR3 sequence is 15 residues long. CDR3 in DNA: TGTGCCAGCAGTTTGGGGGTGGCGAAGACCGGGGAGCTGTTTTTT. Protein: CASSLGVAKTGELFF.

CDR3 coding DNA: TGTGCCAGCCGATCCTCGGGGTCGCTGAATTCACCCCTCCACTTT. It encodes CASRSSGSLNSPLHF. The chain recombines TRBV2 with TRBJ1-6; D gene unclear. With 8 bases removed from V and 7 bases from J, the gap between germline ends came to 18 bases. This CDR3 is 15 amino acids long. Germline-derived CDR1 and CDR2 are SNHLY and FYNNEI. Combining the CDR3 with reference TRBV2 and TRBJ1-6 gives the whole variable domain EPEVTQTPSHQVTQMGQEVILRCVPISNHLYFYWYRQILGQKVEFLVSFYNNEISEKSEIFDDQFSVERPDGSNFTLKIRSTKLEDSAMYFCASRSSGSLNSPLHFGNGTRLTVT.

This clone is a singleton in its sample. The chain links TRBV9 to TRBJ2-2; 7 positions match TRBD1. The CDR3 extends over 14 amino acids. Germline V gene data show CDR1 as SGDLS and CDR2 as YYNGEE. Trimming took 4 bases from V and 3 from J; bases not matched to a gene: 3. CDR3 DNA sequence: TGTGCCAGCAGCCAAACAGGGGACACCGGGGAGCTGTTTTTT. It encodes CASSQTGDTGELFF.

This clone appeared a single time. Here the CDR3 reads CASSPLSLGDSFLYNEQFF. DNA for the CDR3: TGTGCCAGCTCACCACTTTCCTTAGGAGACAGCTTTCTCTACAATGAGCAGTTCTTC. The chain carries TRBV18 and TRBJ2-1; D perhaps matches TRBD1 (5 bases). The germline gives CDR1 KGHSH, CDR2 LQKENI. The CDR3 totals 19 residues. Trimming cost V 1 base and J 3 bases, with 22 bases left between them.

This rearrangement joins TRBV6-6 to TRBJ2-3, with D tentatively TRBD1 (6 bases). Trimming took 6 bases from V and 3 from J, leaving 16 bases between them. This CDR3 has 15 residues. CDR1 is MNHNY and CDR2 is SVGAGI in the germline V gene (reference sequence). CDR3 loop: CASSVPERGTDTQYF. CDR3 sequence (DNA): TGTGCCAGCAGCGTACCGGAGAGGGGGACAGATACGCAGTATTTT.

This clone was recorded once. V gene TRBV9 combines with J gene TRBJ2-7, with 11 bases fitting TRBD1. V lost 3 bases, J lost 3 bases, and 2 bases stayed unmatched. Germline CDR1 reads SGDLS; CDR2 reads YYNGEE. CDR3 size: 14 residues. This CDR3 is CASSAGTGGYEQYF. In DNA form, the CDR3 reads TGTGCCAGCAGCGCCGGGACAGGGGGCTACGAGCAGTACTTC.

The sample holds one count of this clone. The rearrangement uses TRBV6-5 and TRBJ1-2; 8 nucleotides align to TRBD1. Germline CDR1 MNHEY, CDR2 SVGAGI. The CDR3 consists of 16 residues. V was clipped by 0 bases and J by 2 bases; unmatched bases: 5. The CDR3 coding sequence is TGTGCCAGCAGTTACTCACAGGGGGGTACGAACTATGGCTACACCTTC. The encoded protein is CASSYSQGGTNYGYTF.

The table lists this clone with a few counts. The chain links TRBV7-9 to TRBJ1-4, with 7 bases lining up with TRBD1. Germline lookup yields CDR1 SEHNR and CDR2 FQNEAQ (reference sequence). The CDR3 spans 15 residues. V dropped 5 bases and J dropped 5; count of bases not matched to a gene: 8. CDR3 sequence: CASSPPGQLNEKLFF. Here the CDR3 DNA reads TGTGCCAGCAGCCCCCCGGGACAGCTAAATGAAAAACTGTTTTTT.